The 12 T cell receptor beta chains listed next were all sequenced from one sample in a study of blood T cell repertoires in COVID-19. This table comes from immunoSEQ multiplex PCR, and its TCRdb copy is limited to in-frame clones, with some not included. The sample yields fewer than 600,000 clones, 88% seen once. The specimen was PBMCs or T cells enriched from blood (not recorded which). The receptors stem from a woman in her thirties or forties who had recovered from COVID-19.

The genes are TRBV12-3 or TRBV12-4 and TRBJ2-5; unclear D gene. V gave up 3 bases and J gave up 2 bases, with 7 bases separating them. The CDR3 spans 13 residues. The CDR3 nucleotides are TGTGCCAGCAGTTTTTGGGCGCAAGAGACCCAGTACTTC. It yields the protein CASSFWAQETQYF.

V is TRBV10-3 and J is TRBJ2-5; a possible D gene is TRBD2 (7 bases). Germline V gene sequence: CDR1 ENHRY, CDR2 SYGVKD. V was cut by 6 bases and J by 3 bases, with 11 bases left in between. The CDR3 runs to 13 residues. CDR3 region: CAIRDSGKETQYF. The CDR3 DNA follows: TGTGCCATCAGGGACAGCGGGAAAGAGACCCAGTACTTC.

This clone occurred a few times. This sequence joins TRBV19 and TRBJ1-3; D gene ambiguous. CDR3 size: 18 residues. Deletions cut 3 bases from V and 1 base from J, with 19 bases between. The germline CDR1 and CDR2 sequences are LNHDA and SQIVND (reference sequence). DNA of the CDR3: TGTGCCAGTAGTATTACGGTGACGAGGGCGTTTTCTGGAAACACCATATATTTT. It codes for CASSITVTRAFSGNTIYF.

The chain carries TRBV11-2 and TRBJ1-6; TRBD1 matches at 9 bases. Germline V gene lookup returns CDR1 SGHAT and CDR2 FQNNGV. The V segment lost 5 bases and the J segment 9 bases; nucleotides outside the gene matches: 5. The CDR3 extends over 14 amino acids. CDR3 residues: CASSRDRASSPLHF. CDR3 bases: TGTGCCAGCAGCCGGGACAGGGCAAGTTCACCCCTCCACTTT.

The chain has TRBV12-5 and TRBJ1-1; D may be TRBD1 (6 bases). The CDR3 length is 15 residues. V lost 7 bases and J lost 4, with 19 bases in between. Per the germline V gene, CDR1 is LGHNT and CDR2 is FRNRAP. The CDR3 reads CASAWDNSFGTEAFF. The DNA for the CDR3 is TGTGCTAGTGCCTGGGACAACTCTTTCGGCACTGAAGCTTTCTTT.

This chain uses TRBV6-4 with TRBJ1-1; 7 bases align to TRBD1. CDR1 and CDR2 from the germline V gene are MRHNA and SNTAGT. Losses at the gene ends were 6 bases for V and 3 bases for J; bases not matched to a gene: 7. The CDR3 runs 14 residues. This chain's CDR3 is CASRVDRMDTEAFF. The DNA for the CDR3 is TGTGCCAGCAGAGTGGACAGGATGGACACTGAAGCTTTCTTT.

The J gene is TRBJ2-1, the V gene TRBV6-2 or TRBV6-3, with 9 bases that match TRBD2. The length of the CDR3 is 16 residues. V shed 0 bases and J 10 bases; nucleotides not matched to a gene: 10. CDR1 is MNHEY and CDR2 is SVGEGT in the germline V gene. CDR3 coding DNA: TGTGCCAGCAGTTACTCTAGCGGGAGTACTCTCAAGGAGCAGTTCTTC. Translated: CASSYSSGSTLKEQFF.

This rearrangement joins TRBV7-8 to TRBJ2-2; possibly TRBD2 for D (6 bases). The germline V gene encodes CDR1 SGHVS and CDR2 FQNEAQ. Trimming removed 5 bases from V and 15 bases from J, with 13 bases in between. The length of the CDR3 is 11 residues. The CDR3 DNA reads as TGTGCCAGCAGCAAGAGCGGGCTGTTGTTTTTT. Protein: CASSKSGLLFF.

The rearrangement uses TRBV4-2 and TRBJ2-1; 9 positions match TRBD2. The junction had 11 bases not matched to a gene; V was cut back by 1 base and J by 7 bases. Germline CDR1 is LGHNA and CDR2 is YNFKEQ. The CDR3 spans 17 residues. CDR3 region: CASSQGVSGSLGNEQFF. The CDR3 region has the DNA TGTGCCAGCAGCCAAGGAGTTAGCGGGAGCCTTGGAAATGAGCAGTTCTTC.

The chain has TRBV10-3 and TRBJ2-7, with a possible D match to TRBD2 (6 bases). CDR1 is ENHRY, CDR2 SYGVKD, per germline. V lost 4 bases and J 3 bases, leaving 13 bases between the germline ends. The CDR3 has 14 residues. CDR3 region: CAISGVSRGYEQYF. CDR3 nucleotides: TGTGCCATCAGTGGGGTATCGCGGGGCTACGAGCAGTACTTC.

This chain connects TRBV14 to TRBJ2-3, with 9 bases fitting TRBD2. There are 15 residues in the CDR3. CDR1 and CDR2 (germline): SGHDN, FVKESK. Trimming took 6 bases from V and 4 from J; bases not matched to a gene: 8. DNA of the CDR3: TGTGCCAGCAGTATCGGCGGGAGGGAGGCAGATACGCAGTATTTT. Its translation: CASSIGGREADTQYF.

In nucleotides, the CDR3 is TGTGCCATCAGCGACACTACTAGCTCCTACGAGCAGTACTTC. Amino acids: CAISDTTSSYEQYF. The chain combines TRBV10-3 with TRBJ2-7; weak D call: TRBD2 (5 bases). This CDR3 is 14 amino acids long. From germline, CDR1 is ENHRY and CDR2 SYGVKD. V was shortened by 6 bases and J by 0 bases, with 12 bases between the two germline ends.